Sequencing of this T cell receptor beta chain was carried out in a study of OX40 agonist ivuxolimab in advanced cancers. Study-level background: Patient treatment consisted of intravenous ivuxolimab administration every 2 weeks at 0.01 to 10 mg/kg.

TCRdb keeps only in-frame clones here, not all; method: immunoSEQ multiplex PCR. The sample holds some 16,000 clones; around 88% are singletons and the top ten take around 3.9%. The CDR3 is 13 amino acids. The germline gives CDR1 MNHEY, CDR2 SVGAGI. Trimming took 2 bases from V and 3 from J; bases not matched to a gene: 0. This specimen was CD4+ or CD8+ T cells sorted from blood, taken in a trial of the OX40 agonist ivuxolimab. J is TRBJ2-7 and V is TRBV6-5; 8 bases agree with TRBD2. The receptor's source is an adult with an advanced solid tumor such as melanoma, head and neck, liver or kidney cancer. The CDR3 here is CASSYGTSYEQYF. DNA for the CDR3: TGTGCCAGCAGTTACGGGACTAGCTACGAGCAGTACTTC.